The 25 T cell receptor beta chains in this list originate from one sample, sequenced in a study of neurological immune-mediated disorders. Using its own MiXCR run on the 5' RACE reads, TCRdb lists one record per CDR3 protein. Here the sample spans approximately 36,000 distinct CDR3 sequences, 13% to 15% being singletons. The sequencing input was PBMCs. The source of these receptors is a woman aged 45-59 years with HTLV-1-associated myelopathy (HAM/TSP).

This clonotype showed up just a few times. J is TRBJ1-5 and V is TRBV20-1, with D tentatively TRBD1 (6 bases). Trimming left V 4 bases short and J 4 bases short, with 17 bases between. CDR3 length: 15 residues. Germline CDR1 and CDR2: DFQATT and SNEGSKA (reference sequence). This CDR3 reads CSANPGAQLNQPQHF. Here the CDR3 DNA reads TGCAGTGCTAACCCAGGGGCCCAATTAAATCAGCCCCAGCATTTT.

This clonotype was found many times. The V gene is TRBV20-1, the J gene TRBJ1-1; D unclear. Looked up from germline, CDR1 is DFQATT and CDR2 is SNEGSKA (reference sequence). The CDR3 length is 11 residues. The germline V and J ends were trimmed by 3 bases and 3 bases, with 5 bases remaining between them. The CDR3 DNA sequence: TGCAGTGCTAGTCACGACACTGAAGCTTTCTTT. It is translated as CSASHDTEAFF.

This clonotype was seen ten or more times. The J gene is TRBJ2-3, the V gene TRBV6-1; 13 bases align to TRBD2. V was pared by 7 bases and J by 3 bases, with 4 bases of the junction left unmatched. This CDR3 region has 15 residues. CDR1 MNHNS and CDR2 SASEGT come from the germline V gene. CDR3 region: CASKGTSGATDTQYF. CDR3 bases: TGTGCCAGCAAGGGGACTAGCGGGGCAACAGATACGCAGTATTTT.

This clonotype was seen many times. This rearrangement joins TRBV5-1 to TRBJ1-2; D is undetermined. V was pared by 0 bases and J by 8 bases, with 23 bases between. Germline CDR1 and CDR2: SGHRS and YFSETQ. This CDR3 contains 17 residues. The CDR3 region has the DNA TGCGCCAGCAGCTTGGAAGGACTCTACCCGGGGTCTAAGGGCTACACCTTC. Amino acids: CASSLEGLYPGSKGYTF. Complete variable domain (other parts from reference TRBV5-1 and TRBJ1-2): KAGVTQTPRYLIKTRGQQVTLSCSPISGHRSVSWYQQTPGQGLQFLFEYFSETQRNKGNFPGRFSGRQFSNSRSEMNVSTLELGDSALYLCASSLEGLYPGSKGYTFGSGTRLTVV.

This clonotype occurred many times. The chain combines TRBV12-3 or TRBV12-4 with TRBJ1-5; TRBD1 matches 7 bases. The trim removed 3 bases at V and 4 bases at J, leaving 6 bases unmatched. The CDR3 is 15 residues long. CDR3 coding DNA: TGTGCCAGCAGTTTGGGACAGCAACTTAATCAGCCCCAGCATTTT. It codes for CASSLGQQLNQPQHF.

This clonotype was counted many times. The chain employs TRBV20-1 and TRBJ2-2, with TRBD2 identical over 7 bases. Losses at the gene ends were 3 bases for V and 2 bases for J; bases not matched to a gene: 6. Per germline, CDR1 DFQATT and CDR2 SNEGSKA (reference sequence). This CDR3 is 15 amino acids long. The CDR3 DNA follows: TGCAGTGCTAGCCCGGGAGGCCTTAACACCGGGGAGCTGTTTTTT. Amino acids: CSASPGGLNTGELFF.

The table lists this clonotype with many counts. The rearrangement joins TRBV7-3 to TRBJ1-1, with no clear D. This CDR3 comprises 17 residues. V lost 4 bases and J lost 3, with 21 bases in between. Germline assignment: CDR1 SGHTA and CDR2 FQGTGA. The CDR3 coding sequence is TGTGCCAGCAGCTCTATGGTCCCAACACATGTCCACACTGAAGCTTTCTTT. Protein sequence: CASSSMVPTHVHTEAFF.

Notes on this clonotype: A much larger clonotype is one base distant, so this may be a read error. V gene TRBV29-1 combines with J gene TRBJ2-1, with D perhaps matching TRBD1 or TRBD2 (5 bases each). Per the germline V gene, CDR1 is SQVTM and CDR2 is ANQGSEA. This CDR3 spans 13 amino acids. The CDR3, as DNA: TGCAGCGTTGGGGACGGTCGCTACAATGAGCTGTTCTTC. The encoded protein is CSVGDGRYNELFF.

There are many counts of this clonotype. The J gene is TRBJ1-2, the V gene TRBV29-1, with 8 bases fitting TRBD1. V lost 6 bases and J lost 2; bases outside the gene matches: 8. In germline, CDR1 is SQVTM, CDR2 ANQGSEA. This CDR3 is 14 amino acids long. The CDR3 DNA sequence: TGCAGCGTCGGAGACAGGGGCTCCAACTATGGCTACACCTTC. Translation: CSVGDRGSNYGYTF.

To note about this clonotype: This may come from a read error, since a much larger clone is one base off. The V and J genes are TRBV5-6 and TRBJ1-6; D might be TRBD1 (6 bases). CDR1 is SGHDT, CDR2 YYEEEE, per germline. CDR3 length: 15 residues. The CDR3 sequence: CSSSLDGGLRSPLHF. CDR3 nucleotide sequence: TGTTCCAGCAGCTTGGATGGGGGGCTCCGTTCACCCCTCCACTTT.

This clonotype was recorded at least ten times. The V and J genes are TRBV27 and TRBJ1-6, with D perhaps TRBD1 (5 bases). The CDR3 sequence is 12 residues long. Trimming took 1 base from V and 12 from J, leaving 7 bases between them. From germline, CDR1 is MNHEY and CDR2 SMNVEV (reference sequence). The CDR3 here is CASSLLGLPLHF. The CDR3 DNA reads TGTGCCAGCAGTTTATTGGGACTACCCCTCCACTTT.

The rearrangement uses TRBV10-1 and TRBJ2-5; 10 bases match TRBD1. Trimming took 6 bases from V and 5 from J; bases not matched to a gene: 12. CDR3 length: 16 residues. Germline V gene lookup returns CDR1 WNHNN and CDR2 SYGVQD (reference sequence). CDR3 sequence: CASSPGQGESEETQYF. Here the CDR3 DNA reads TGCGCCAGCAGCCCCGGACAGGGGGAAAGCGAGGAGACCCAGTACTTC.

As concerns this clonotype: Its ends do not fully match the called genes, so a read error is possible. The chain couples TRBV7-8 to TRBJ1-1; maybe TRBD1 (5 bases). The CDR3 totals 14 residues. Germline V gene sequence: CDR1 SGHVS, CDR2 FQNEAQ. CDR3 in amino acids: CASSLGGWNTEACF. The CDR3 DNA follows: TGTGCCAGCAGCCTCGGGGGGTGGAACACTGAAGCTTGCTTT.

This clonotype was seen at least ten times. The chain joins TRBV20-1 to TRBJ1-4; tentative D call: TRBD1 (6 bases). The CDR3 sequence is 13 residues long. Germline-derived CDR1 and CDR2 are DFQATT and SNEGSKA (reference sequence). V lost 3 bases to trimming and J lost 4 bases, with 9 bases between them. In nucleotides, the CDR3 is TGCAGTGCTAGCAGGACAGTTAATGAAAAACTGTTTTTT. Its protein product is CSASRTVNEKLFF.

This clonotype showed up just a few times. The J gene is TRBJ2-2, the V gene TRBV14, with D uncertain. The CDR3 runs to 13 residues. The V end was cut by 4 bases, the J end by 2 bases, with 5 bases between. Germline values: CDR1 SGHDN, CDR2 FVKESK. In DNA, the CDR3 is TGTGCCAGCAGCCGGGTTAACACCGGGGAGCTGTTTTTT. It translates to CASSRVNTGELFF. The full variable domain, rest sourced from reference TRBV14 and TRBJ2-2, is EAGVTQFPSHSVIEKGQTVTLRCDPISGHDNLYWYRRVMGKEIKFLLHFVKESKQDESGMPNNRFLAERTGGTYSTLKVQPAELEDSGVYFCASSRVNTGELFFGEGSRLTVL.

The sample holds many counts of this clonotype. CDR3 protein: CAISERQSTGELFF. CDR3 in DNA: TGTGCCATCAGTGAGAGACAGTCCACCGGGGAGCTGTTTTTT. The chain has TRBV10-3 and TRBJ2-2; the D gene is possibly TRBD1 (5 bases). The CDR3 loop spans 14 amino acids. Germline V gives CDR1 ENHRY, CDR2 SYGVKD. The V and J ends lost 2 bases and 4 bases respectively, with 8 bases between them.

This clonotype was seen ten or more times. The V call is TRBV11-2, the J call TRBJ1-3; TRBD1 matches 7 bases. The CDR3 has 15 residues. Losses at the gene ends were 3 bases for V and 0 bases for J; bases not matched to a gene: 2. Germline CDR1 and CDR2: SGHAT and FQNNGV. CDR3: CASSLTGLSGNTIYF. In DNA form, the CDR3 reads TGTGCCAGCAGCTTGACAGGGCTCTCTGGAAACACCATATATTTT.

This clonotype was seen many times. The chain is built from TRBV29-1 and TRBJ1-2, with D unresolved. CDR1 is SQVTM, CDR2 ANQGSEA, per germline. The CDR3 totals 13 residues. Trimming removed 1 base at V and 4 bases at J, with 10 bases between. CDR3 coding DNA: TGCAGCGTTGAAGGGTCAGTCGTCTATGGCTACACCTTC. Amino acids: CSVEGSVVYGYTF.

Ten or more counts support this clonotype. The CDR3 DNA follows: TGCGCCAGCAGCCCGAGCCCGGTCCAAGAGACCCAGTACTTC. It is translated as CASSPSPVQETQYF. V gene TRBV5-1 combines with J gene TRBJ2-5; D gene ambiguous. From germline, CDR1 is SGHRS and CDR2 YFSETQ. Between the trimmed V and J ends, which lost 4 bases and 1 base, there was a span of 11 bases. This CDR3 contains 14 residues.

This clonotype was picked up many times. V is TRBV9 and J is TRBJ2-3; 11 positions agree with TRBD2. The CDR3 totals 17 residues. Germline CDR1 and CDR2: SGDLS and YYNGEE. V shed 2 bases, J shed 1 base, and the junction held 6 bases outside the gene matches. The CDR3 reads CASSVSSGGSGTDTQYF. DNA for the CDR3: TGTGCCAGCAGCGTCTCTAGCGGGGGGTCAGGCACAGATACGCAGTATTTT.

There are many counts of this clonotype. The J gene is TRBJ2-5, the V gene TRBV11-1; D may be TRBD1 (6 bases). The CDR3 runs 13 residues. Germline V lookup: CDR1 SGHAT, CDR2 FQDESV (reference sequence). Trimming removed 7 bases from V and 2 bases from J, with 11 bases in between. The CDR3 DNA reads as TGTGCCAGCACTATAGGACAGCAAGAGACCCAGTACTTC. It encodes CASTIGQQETQYF.

This clonotype was seen many times. This chain joins TRBV15 and TRBJ1-1; D is unresolved. The CDR3 has 12 residues. Trimming stripped 3 bases from V and 7 bases from J, with 9 bases between. The V gene's germline CDR1 is LNHNV and CDR2 YYDKDF (reference sequence). CDR3 amino acids: CATSRADGEAFF. The CDR3 DNA reads TGTGCCACCAGCAGGGCCGACGGTGAAGCTTTCTTT. Based on the CDR3 plus reference TRBV15 and TRBJ1-1, the full variable domain is DAMVIQNPRYQVTQFGKPVTLSCSQTLNHNVMYWYQQKSSQAPKLLFHYYDKDFNNEADTPDNFQSRRPNTSFCFLDIRSPGLGDTAMYLCATSRADGEAFFGQGTRLTVV.

This clonotype was counted many times. The chain uses TRBV28 and TRBJ2-4, with D tentatively TRBD1 or TRBD2 (6 bases each). CDR1 is MDHEN, CDR2 SYDVKM, per germline. The CDR3 has 17 residues. Trimming pared 3 bases from V and 0 bases from J, leaving 15 bases between. In DNA form, the CDR3 reads TGTGCCAGCAGTTTCCGGGGGCGAGTTATAGCCAAAAACATTCAGTACTTC. Protein product: CASSFRGRVIAKNIQYF.

This clonotype was seen ten or more times. This chain links TRBV6-4 with TRBJ2-3; D may match TRBD1 or TRBD2 (6 bases each). There are 13 residues in the CDR3. The V end was cut by 4 bases, the J end by 6 bases, with 11 bases between. Germline-derived CDR1 and CDR2 are MRHNA and SNTAGT. The CDR3 spells CASSAGGGDTQYF. In nucleotides, the CDR3 is TGTGCCAGCAGTGCCGGGGGCGGGGATACGCAGTATTTT.

This clonotype came up many times. The chain links TRBV13 to TRBJ1-1; the D is unclear. V was cut by 1 base and J by 7 bases, with 7 bases left in between. The germline V gene has CDR1 PRHDT and CDR2 FYEKMQ (reference sequence). This CDR3 has 12 residues. The DNA for the CDR3 is TGTGCCAGCAGCTTAGTCGAGGATGAAGCTTTCTTT. Translated, it gives CASSLVEDEAFF.